This TCR beta chain originates from a study of blood T cell repertoires in COVID-19. Study-level background: From T cells, B-cell-depleted T cells, or PBMCs came the material, which was cDNA or gDNA.

This clone was found a few times. Germline lookup yields CDR1 SGHAT and CDR2 FQDESV (reference sequence). The germline V and J ends were trimmed by 5 bases and 4 bases, with 15 bases remaining between them. The CDR3 sequence is 14 residues long. As originally analysed: The assay estimated nucleated cells by amplifying reference gene primers. Some clones are missing from TCRdb's copy, which holds only in-frame ones; the method was immunoSEQ multiplex PCR. Clone size and the V and J calls come from that table; the DNA yielded D and trimming. The repertoire includes around 260,000 clones, around 86% of them detected once, and around 5% sits in the top ten.

This chain connects TRBV11-1 to TRBJ2-7, with a tentative D call TRBD1 (6 bases). This TCR came from a woman aged 55-69 years with COVID-19, enrolled during active disease. Material for sequencing was peripheral blood. For the CDR3, the DNA is TGTGCCAGCAGCCCCAGCCCCCAGGGGTACGAGCAGTACTTC. Translation gives CASSPSPQGYEQYF.